This entry lists 14 T cell receptor beta chains sequenced from one sample in a study of OX40 agonist ivuxolimab in advanced cancers. Sequencing was performed with immunoSEQ multiplex PCR; in TCRdb, only in-frame clones are kept and a portion is missing. Of around 66,000 clones listed, 70% to 90% are singletons. The input for sequencing was CD4+ or CD8+ T cells sorted from blood, taken in a trial of the OX40 agonist ivuxolimab. The receptor source for this set is an adult with an advanced solid tumor such as melanoma, head and neck, liver or kidney cancer.

V and J are TRBV20-1 and TRBJ1-1; 7 nucleotides line up with TRBD1. V was clipped by 7 bases and J by 8 bases; unmatched bases: 4. The CDR3 loop spans 10 amino acids. Germline V gives CDR1 DFQATT, CDR2 SNEGSKA (reference sequence). CDR3 sequence reads: CSVQGQEAFF. CDR3 DNA: TGCAGTGTCCAGGGACAGGAAGCTTTCTTT.

The CDR3 sequence is CASSRLTGLEGEQFF. CDR3 in DNA: TGTGCCAGCAGCCGTCTCACGGGACTAGAAGGTGAGCAGTTCTTC. This rearrangement joins TRBV5-4 to TRBJ2-1, with TRBD2 matching over 8 bases. The V gene's germline CDR1 is SGHNT and CDR2 YYREEE (reference sequence). The ends lost 4 bases at V and 9 bases at J; junction bases unmatched: 12. This CDR3 region has 15 residues.

This chain links TRBV19 with TRBJ1-1; 10 bases are shared with TRBD1. CDR3 length: 14 amino acids. Unmatched junction bases numbered 2, after V lost 2 bases and J lost 5 bases. Germline CDR1 LNHDA, CDR2 SQIVND (reference sequence). The CDR3 is CASSILGQGTEAFF. DNA for the CDR3: TGTGCCAGTAGTATACTGGGACAGGGGACTGAAGCTTTCTTT.

The chain links TRBV5-1 to TRBJ1-2; maybe TRBD1 (5 bases). V lost 2 bases and J 6 bases, leaving 8 bases between the germline ends. CDR3 length: 12 residues. Germline V gene sequence: CDR1 SGHRS, CDR2 YFSETQ. The CDR3 protein is CASSLAGNGYTF. CDR3 DNA: TGCGCCAGCAGCTTAGCAGGGAATGGCTACACCTTC.

This chain uses TRBV5-1 with TRBJ2-1, with D unresolved. Trimming took off 2 bases at V and 4 bases at J, with 13 bases between the two ends. This CDR3 is 15 amino acids long. The V gene's germline CDR1 is SGHRS and CDR2 YFSETQ. The CDR3 DNA is TGCGCCAGCAGCTTCGACGGTTTGGGGTACAATGAGCAGTTCTTC. Translating it yields CASSFDGLGYNEQFF.

This chain links TRBV28 with TRBJ2-1; TRBD2 matches at 15 bases. This CDR3 region has 15 residues. The ends lost 2 bases at V and 7 bases at J; junction bases unmatched: 0. The V gene's germline CDR1 is MDHEN and CDR2 SYDVKM. The CDR3 here is CASSLGLAGGNEQFF. Written as DNA, the CDR3 is TGTGCCAGCAGTTTAGGACTAGCGGGAGGGAATGAGCAGTTCTTC.

The chain has TRBV5-1 and TRBJ2-3; 8 bases line up with TRBD2. V lost 4 bases to trimming and J lost 0 bases; unmatched junction nucleotides: 10. The CDR3 spans 17 residues. Germline-derived CDR1 and CDR2 are SGHRS and YFSETQ. CDR3 bases: TGCGCCAGCAGCCCCGGGGGACTAGGGCCTAGCACAGATACGCAGTATTTT. It translates to CASSPGGLGPSTDTQYF.

The sample holds one count of this clone. The chain is built from TRBV7-8 and TRBJ2-2, with D perhaps matching TRBD2 (6 bases). V gave up 3 bases and J gave up 1 base, with 12 bases separating them. Germline loops: CDR1 SGHVS, CDR2 FQNEAQ. The CDR3 loop spans 16 amino acids. The CDR3 nucleotides read TGTGCCAGCAGCTTTCGGGTAGCGGTGAACACCGGGGAGCTGTTTTTT. It codes for CASSFRVAVNTGELFF.

This rearrangement joins TRBV5-1 to TRBJ2-1; 12 bases are a match to TRBD2. CDR1 SGHRS and CDR2 YFSETQ come from the germline V gene. The CDR3 has 16 residues. J gave up 2 bases and V 2 bases, and 2 bases lay outside the gene matches. DNA of the CDR3: TGCGCCAGCAGCTTACTAGCGGGGGGAACCTACAATGAGCAGTTCTTC. This gives the protein CASSLLAGGTYNEQFF.

CDR3 bases: TGTGCCAGCAGCTTGACAGGACGTCAAGAGACCCAGTACTTC. Translating gives CASSLTGRQETQYF. The rearrangement joins TRBV5-8 to TRBJ2-5, with D perhaps TRBD1 (5 bases). CDR3 length: 14 amino acids. Germline V CDR1 and CDR2: SGHTS, YDEGEE. V lost 1 base and J 2 bases, leaving 9 bases between the germline ends.

The CDR3 protein is CASSSPSSGAYEQYF. The CDR3 DNA reads TGTGCCAGCAGCTCCCCTTCTAGCGGGGCCTACGAGCAGTACTTC. The J gene is TRBJ2-7, the V gene TRBV5-4, with TRBD2 matching 9 bases. The CDR3 loop spans 15 amino acids. The J segment lost 2 bases and the V segment lost 3 bases, leaving 6 bases of the junction unmatched. The V gene's germline CDR1 is SGHNT and CDR2 YYREEE (reference sequence).

The V and J genes are TRBV29-1 and TRBJ2-2; a weak D match, TRBD2 (5 bases). The CDR3 spans 14 residues. V was pared by 6 bases and J by 4 bases, with 15 bases between. The germline gives CDR1 SQVTM, CDR2 ANQGSEA. The CDR3 loop is CSVLLERFTGELFF. CDR3 nucleotides: TGCAGCGTCTTACTAGAGCGGTTCACCGGGGAGCTGTTTTTT.

The chain employs TRBV27 and TRBJ2-1; D ambiguous. The CDR3 has 16 amino acids. V lost 4 bases to trimming and J lost 2 bases, with 15 bases between them. The germline V gene encodes CDR1 MNHEY and CDR2 SMNVEV (reference sequence). CDR3 amino acids: CASSSGLTDAYNEQFF. CDR3 DNA sequence: TGTGCCAGCAGTTCCGGATTAACTGATGCCTACAATGAGCAGTTCTTC.

The chain combines TRBV5-1 with TRBJ2-7; 9 positions match TRBD2. This CDR3 region has 13 residues. Germline assignment: CDR1 SGHRS and CDR2 YFSETQ. The ends lost 7 bases at V and 6 bases at J; junction bases unmatched: 8. CDR3 sequence: CASRVAGEGEQYF. The CDR3 DNA sequence: TGCGCCAGCCGGGTAGCGGGAGAGGGCGAGCAGTACTTC.